Listed here is a single T cell receptor (beta chain). This clonotype was recorded at least ten times. This receptor's antigen is unknown. It has no much larger one-base neighbor in the sample; base qualities were not kept. TCR libraries were built from roughly 400 ng RNA with the Immunoverse kit, using molecular barcoded adaptors covering alpha/delta and beta/gamma chains. TCR library preparation was performed with the same RNA that was used for transcriptome sequencing. An Illumina HiSeq 4000 with 2 x 150 cycles was used to sequence the TCR libraries. In the authors' own workflow: With MiXCR, TCR reads were aligned to human V, D, J and C references and assembled into CDR3 clonotypes, with quality filtering and error correction included. The tcR package in R was used for analysis of clonotype counts and gene usage diversity. Raw mapping reads were checked after the RNA-seq reads had been mapped by STAR aligner version 2.5.3a onto the human GRCh37 genome. To test how sequencing depth affects detected clonotypes, IR-seq fastq files were randomly downsampled with Seqtk 1.3. The public sequencing data were trimmed at Q25 with fastp and processed into clonotypes with MiXCR by TCRdb, which kept only in-frame beta chains. Every distinct CDR3 protein forms one entry, paired with its most common genes and DNA. The V and J calls reflect TCRdb's pipeline rather than the authors' work. This sample lists approximately 140,000 distinct CDR3 sequences; 13% were detected once. Under 9% of the sample comes from the top ten.

Every patient had bone marrow sampled at the time of active disease. Ficoll-Hypaque density gradient centrifugation was used to isolate bone marrow mononuclear cells. Myeloma plasma cells were removed and CD138-negative cells were obtained by negative selection following labeling with CD138 magnetic microbeads on a MACS separator. The purity of the isolated cells was checked by flow cytometry with CD138 antibodies on an Attune NxT. Total RNA was extracted using TRIzol reagent and was quantified on a NanoDrop spectrophotometer. For each patient, paired RNA-seq and IR-seq were run on the CD138-negative bone marrow sample from that patient. Here V drops 5 bases and J drops 2 bases, and the junction holds 23 bases not matched to any gene. CDR1 and CDR2 are read off the germline V gene as SGHNT and YENEEA. Spanning cysteine to phenylalanine, the CDR3 consists of 21 amino acids. The CDR3 DNA has 63 bases and is translated from base 1.

This sample is part of a study of read filtering for tumor transcriptome and immune sequencing (dated by TCRdb to 2020 to 2022). About the investigation overall: The cohort had roughly 17 male and 11 to 15 female patients with a mean age of roughly 64 years, ranging from about 47 to 90. By revised international staging, roughly 8 patients were R-ISS I, roughly 17 were R-ISS II and 6 or 7 were R-ISS III. After DNase treatment, whole-transcriptome libraries were prepared using the TruSeq RNA Access Library Prep Kit. TCR-region mapped reads per sample ranged from about 4.05 to 11 million with IR-seq versus only about 80 to 1,300 with RNA-seq. Using the same bone marrow samples, the study ran both targeted immune repertoire sequencing and bulk whole-transcriptome sequencing and then compared the TCR repertoires from each method. One of the main goals was to work out a read-filtering strategy for immune repertoire data, in particular whether clonotypes backed by only a single read should be removed.

The full study reports these points: Compared with RNA-seq, IR-seq captured clonotypes at much greater depth and more reliably, and a smaller IR-seq throughput was enough to identify most of the shared clonotypes. The sorted CD138-negative fraction was composed of a mixed bone marrow immune population rather than of purified T cells. The correlation between IR-seq and RNA-seq shared clonotype proportions was increased by removal of single-read clonotypes. Single-read clonotypes made up around 82% of clonotypes but only approximately 3.2% of total reads in IR-seq, compared with roughly three quarters of clonotypes and 35% to 45% of reads in RNA-seq.

Sequencing input: a population of CD138-negative cells sorted from bone marrow. The cell subset or site label, as the study defines it: bone marrow mononuclear cells depleted of CD138+ plasma/myeloma cells by negative magnetic selection. The sequence derives from a donor over 35 with multiple myeloma. The chain links TRBV11-3 with TRBJ2-1; the central 8 bases match TRBD1. The nucleotide sequence is TGTGCCAGCAGCCCAACCCCCGGGACAGGAGACCTTCGGGGCACCTACAATGAGCAGTTCTTC. Translated, it reads CASSPTPGTGDLRGTYNEQFF.